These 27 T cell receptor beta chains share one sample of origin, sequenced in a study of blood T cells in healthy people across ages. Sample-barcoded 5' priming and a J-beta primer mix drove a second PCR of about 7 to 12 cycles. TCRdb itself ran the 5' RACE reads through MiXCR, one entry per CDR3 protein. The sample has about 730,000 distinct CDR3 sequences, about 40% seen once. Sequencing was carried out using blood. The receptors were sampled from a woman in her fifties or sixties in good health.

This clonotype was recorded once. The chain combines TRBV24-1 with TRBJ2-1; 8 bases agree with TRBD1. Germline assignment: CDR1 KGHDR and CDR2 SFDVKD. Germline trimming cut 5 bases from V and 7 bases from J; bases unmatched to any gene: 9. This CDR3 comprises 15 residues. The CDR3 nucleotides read TGTGCCACCAGTGCCCGGGACAGGCAAACTAATGAGCAGTTCTTC. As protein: CATSARDRQTNEQFF.

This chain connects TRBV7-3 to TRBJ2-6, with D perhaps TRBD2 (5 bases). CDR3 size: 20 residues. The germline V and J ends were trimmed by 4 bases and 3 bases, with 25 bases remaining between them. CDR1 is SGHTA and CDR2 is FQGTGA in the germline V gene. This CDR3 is CASSSYPVGLGSGGANVLTF. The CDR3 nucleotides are TGTGCCAGCAGCTCATATCCCGTGGGGTTGGGGAGCGGTGGGGCCAACGTCCTGACTTTC. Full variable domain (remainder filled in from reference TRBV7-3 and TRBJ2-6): GAGVSQTPSNKVTEKGKYVELRCDPISGHTALYWYRQSLGQGPEFLIYFQGTGAADDSGLPNDRFFAVRPEGSVSTLKIQRTERGDSAVYLCASSSYPVGLGSGGANVLTFGAGSRLTVL.

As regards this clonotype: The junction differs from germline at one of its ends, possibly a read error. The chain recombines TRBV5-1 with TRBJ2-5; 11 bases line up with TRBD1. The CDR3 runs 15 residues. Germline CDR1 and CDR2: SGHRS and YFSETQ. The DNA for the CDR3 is TGCGCCGGCAGCTTTAGGACAGGGGGCAGGAATGAGCAGTACTTC. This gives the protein CAGSFRTGGRNEQYF.

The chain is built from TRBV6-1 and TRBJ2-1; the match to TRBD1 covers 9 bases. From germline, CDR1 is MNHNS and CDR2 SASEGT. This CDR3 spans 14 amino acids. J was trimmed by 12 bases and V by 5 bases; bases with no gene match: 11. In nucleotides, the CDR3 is TGTGCCAGCAGTACGAGGACAGGGGATATCGCGCAGTTCTTC. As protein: CASSTRTGDIAQFF.

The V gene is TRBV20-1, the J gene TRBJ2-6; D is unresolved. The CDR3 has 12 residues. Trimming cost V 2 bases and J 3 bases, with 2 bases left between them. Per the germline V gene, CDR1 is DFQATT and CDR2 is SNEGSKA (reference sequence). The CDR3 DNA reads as TGCAGTGCTAGACTTGGGGCCAACGTCCTGACTTTC. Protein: CSARLGANVLTF.

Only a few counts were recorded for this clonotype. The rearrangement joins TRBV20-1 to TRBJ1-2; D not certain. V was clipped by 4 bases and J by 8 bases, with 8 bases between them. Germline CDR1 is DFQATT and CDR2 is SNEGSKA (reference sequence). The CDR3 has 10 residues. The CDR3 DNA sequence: TGCAGTGCTACCTATTCGGGCTACACCTTC. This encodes CSATYSGYTF.

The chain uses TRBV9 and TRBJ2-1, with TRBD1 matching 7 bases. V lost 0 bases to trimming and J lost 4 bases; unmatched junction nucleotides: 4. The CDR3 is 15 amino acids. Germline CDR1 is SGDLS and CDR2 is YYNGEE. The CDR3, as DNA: TGTGCCAGCAGCGTAGTAGGGGGCCTGTACAATGAGCAGTTCTTC. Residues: CASSVVGGLYNEQFF.

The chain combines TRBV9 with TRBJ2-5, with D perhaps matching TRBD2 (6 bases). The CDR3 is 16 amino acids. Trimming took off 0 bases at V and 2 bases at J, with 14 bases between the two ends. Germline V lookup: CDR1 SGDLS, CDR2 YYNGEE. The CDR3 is CASSVGSAGIQETQYF. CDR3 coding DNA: TGTGCCAGCAGCGTAGGAAGTGCGGGGATACAAGAGACCCAGTACTTC.

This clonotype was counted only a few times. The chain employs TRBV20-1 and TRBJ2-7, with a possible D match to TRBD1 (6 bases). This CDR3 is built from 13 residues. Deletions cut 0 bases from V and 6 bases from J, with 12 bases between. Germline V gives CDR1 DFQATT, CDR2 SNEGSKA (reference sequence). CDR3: CSARDFTGREQYF. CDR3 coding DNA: TGCAGTGCTAGAGATTTTACAGGGCGCGAGCAGTACTTC.

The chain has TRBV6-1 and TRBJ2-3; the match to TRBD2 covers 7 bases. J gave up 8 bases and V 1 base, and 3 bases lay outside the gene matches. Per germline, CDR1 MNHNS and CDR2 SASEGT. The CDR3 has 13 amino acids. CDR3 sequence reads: CASSEGGGVTQYF. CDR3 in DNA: TGTGCCAGCAGTGAAGGGGGGGGAGTTACGCAGTATTTT.

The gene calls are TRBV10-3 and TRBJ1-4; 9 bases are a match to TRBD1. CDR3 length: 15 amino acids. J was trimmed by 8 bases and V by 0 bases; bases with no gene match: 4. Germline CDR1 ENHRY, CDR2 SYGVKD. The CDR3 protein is CAISESGQGGEKLFF. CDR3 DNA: TGTGCCATCAGTGAGTCGGGACAGGGAGGAGAAAAACTGTTTTTT.

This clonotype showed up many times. CDR3 residues: CSAEGLAFKETQYF. CDR3 sequence (DNA): TGCAGTGCGGAGGGACTAGCGTTCAAAGAGACCCAGTACTTC. The chain couples TRBV20-1 to TRBJ2-5; 10 positions match TRBD2. The CDR3 contains 14 residues. V was clipped by 6 bases and J by 3 bases; unmatched bases: 7. Germline V gene lookup returns CDR1 DFQATT and CDR2 SNEGSKA (reference sequence).

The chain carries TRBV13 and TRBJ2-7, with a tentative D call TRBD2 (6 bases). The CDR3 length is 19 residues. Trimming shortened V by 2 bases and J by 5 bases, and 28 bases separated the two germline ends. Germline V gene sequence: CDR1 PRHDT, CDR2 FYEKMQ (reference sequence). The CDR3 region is CASSLSPSRDRNRVHEQYF. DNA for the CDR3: TGTGCCAGCAGCTTAAGTCCTTCGCGGGACCGAAATAGGGTCCACGAGCAGTACTTC.

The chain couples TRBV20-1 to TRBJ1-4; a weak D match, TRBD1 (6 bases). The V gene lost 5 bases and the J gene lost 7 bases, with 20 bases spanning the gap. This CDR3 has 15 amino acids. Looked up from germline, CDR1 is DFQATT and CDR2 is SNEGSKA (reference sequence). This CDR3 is CSAPPQGIRREKLFF. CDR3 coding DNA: TGCAGTGCTCCTCCACAGGGCATTCGACGTGAAAAACTGTTTTTT.

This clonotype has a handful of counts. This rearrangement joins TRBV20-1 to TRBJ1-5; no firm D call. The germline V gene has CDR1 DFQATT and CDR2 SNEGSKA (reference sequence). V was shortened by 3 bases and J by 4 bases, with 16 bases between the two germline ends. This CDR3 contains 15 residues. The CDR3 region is CSARAHEGRNQPQHF. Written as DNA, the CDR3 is TGCAGTGCTAGGGCCCACGAAGGGCGTAATCAGCCCCAGCATTTT.

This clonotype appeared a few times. CDR3 DNA: TGCGCCAGCGGTGGGACAGGGAACACTGAAGCTTTCTTT. Its translation is CASGGTGNTEAFF. This sequence joins TRBV5-1 and TRBJ1-1; TRBD1 matches at 8 bases. V was pared by 7 bases and J by 1 base, with 3 bases of the junction left unmatched. The CDR3 spans 13 residues. Germline V gives CDR1 SGHRS, CDR2 YFSETQ.

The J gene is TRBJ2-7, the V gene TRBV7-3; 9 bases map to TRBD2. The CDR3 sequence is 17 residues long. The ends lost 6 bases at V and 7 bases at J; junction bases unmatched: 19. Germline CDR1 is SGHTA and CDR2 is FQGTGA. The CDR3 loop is CASSRGVGTSNHNEQYF. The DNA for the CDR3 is TGTGCCAGCAGTCGGGGGGTGGGGACTAGCAACCACAATGAGCAGTACTTC.

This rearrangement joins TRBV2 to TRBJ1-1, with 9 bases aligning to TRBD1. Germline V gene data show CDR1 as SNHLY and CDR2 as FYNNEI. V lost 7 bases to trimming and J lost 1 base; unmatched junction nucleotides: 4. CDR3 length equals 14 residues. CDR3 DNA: TGTGCCAGCATTGGGACAGGGAGGAACACTGAAGCTTTCTTT. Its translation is CASIGTGRNTEAFF.

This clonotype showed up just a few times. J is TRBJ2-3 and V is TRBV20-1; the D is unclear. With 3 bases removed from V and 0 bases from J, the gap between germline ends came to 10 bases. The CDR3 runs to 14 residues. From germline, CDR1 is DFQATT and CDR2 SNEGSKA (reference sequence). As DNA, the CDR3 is TGCAGTGCTAGTTCCGGGCTGAGCACAGATACGCAGTATTTT. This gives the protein CSASSGLSTDTQYF.

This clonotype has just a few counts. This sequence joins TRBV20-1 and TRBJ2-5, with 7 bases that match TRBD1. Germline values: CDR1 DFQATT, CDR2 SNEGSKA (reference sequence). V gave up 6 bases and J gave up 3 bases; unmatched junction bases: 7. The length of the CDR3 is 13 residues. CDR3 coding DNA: TGCAGTGCCGCGACAGGGATTAAAGAGACCCAGTACTTC. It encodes CSAATGIKETQYF.

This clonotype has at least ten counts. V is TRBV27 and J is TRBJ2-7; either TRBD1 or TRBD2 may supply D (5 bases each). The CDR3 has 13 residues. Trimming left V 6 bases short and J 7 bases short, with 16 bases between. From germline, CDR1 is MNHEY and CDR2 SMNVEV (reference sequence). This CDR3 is CASSPFRGGEQYF. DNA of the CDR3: TGTGCCAGCAGCCCTTTCCGTGGGGGAGAGCAGTACTTC.

CDR3 nucleotides: TGTGCCAGCAGCTTAGGTCCCGACAGGGGTTACGAGCAGTACTTC. This sequence encodes CASSLGPDRGYEQYF. The rearrangement links TRBV7-9 to TRBJ2-7; 8 nucleotides align to TRBD1. CDR3 length: 15 amino acids. Germline CDR1 is SEHNR and CDR2 is FQNEAQ (reference sequence). The V and J ends lost 1 base and 4 bases, in that order; junction bases with no gene match: 6.

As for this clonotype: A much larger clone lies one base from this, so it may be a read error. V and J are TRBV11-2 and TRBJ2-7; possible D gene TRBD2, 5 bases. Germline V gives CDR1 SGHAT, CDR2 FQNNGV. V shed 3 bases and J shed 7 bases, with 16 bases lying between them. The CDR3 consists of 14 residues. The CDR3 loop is CASSFSLASNEQYF. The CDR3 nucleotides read TGTGCCAGCAGCTTTTCCCTAGCCAGCAATGAGCAGTACTTC.

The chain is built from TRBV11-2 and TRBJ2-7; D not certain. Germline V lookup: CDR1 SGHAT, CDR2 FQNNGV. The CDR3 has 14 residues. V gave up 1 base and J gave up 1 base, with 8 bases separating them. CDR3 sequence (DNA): TGTGCCAGCAGCTTAGTTTTCCAGTCCTACGAGCAGTACTTC. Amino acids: CASSLVFQSYEQYF.

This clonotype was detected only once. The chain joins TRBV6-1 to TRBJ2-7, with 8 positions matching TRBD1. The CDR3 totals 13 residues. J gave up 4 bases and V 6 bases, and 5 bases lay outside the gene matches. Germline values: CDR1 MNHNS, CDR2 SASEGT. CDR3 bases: TGTGCCAGCAGAGCAGGGGGCGGGTACGAGCAGTACTTC. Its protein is CASRAGGGYEQYF.

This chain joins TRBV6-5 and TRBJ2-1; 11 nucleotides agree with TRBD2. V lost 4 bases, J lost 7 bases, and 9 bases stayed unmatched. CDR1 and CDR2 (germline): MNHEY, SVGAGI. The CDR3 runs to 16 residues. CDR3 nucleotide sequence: TGTGCCAGCAGTTTCATTAGCGGGGGGGCAGGGAATGAGCAGTTCTTC. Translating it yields CASSFISGGAGNEQFF.

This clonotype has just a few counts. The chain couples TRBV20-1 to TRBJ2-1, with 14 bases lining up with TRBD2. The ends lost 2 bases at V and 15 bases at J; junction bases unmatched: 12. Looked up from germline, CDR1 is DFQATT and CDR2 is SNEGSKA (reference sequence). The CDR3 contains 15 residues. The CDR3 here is CSARPGTSGSRGSFF. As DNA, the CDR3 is TGCAGTGCTAGACCGGGGACTAGCGGGAGTAGAGGGTCGTTCTTC.